A selection of T cell receptor beta chains follows, all from one sample in a study of blood T cell repertoires in COVID-19. Assay used: immunoSEQ multiplex PCR; TCRdb lists only in-frame clones, some missing. The sample contains some 250,000 clones, about 89% of which appear only once. Input material: PBMCs or T cells enriched from blood (not recorded which). These receptors originate from a human donor in a cohort exposed to, infected with or recovered from COVID-19 (not recorded which). The donor label of this sample is uncertain. CDR3s include the opening cysteine and the closing phenylalanine or tryptophan. The D gene is left open where the match is weak. Size values are once, few and many counts, or a class for expanded clones, and some rows have none.

D gene: -
J gene: TRBJ2-7
V gene: TRBV10-3
clone size: -
CDR3 protein: CAISDSGTRLEQYF
CDR3 DNA: TGTGCCATCAGTGATTCCGGGACAAGGCTCGAGCAGTACTTC

D gene: -
J gene: TRBJ1-3
V gene: TRBV18
clone size: -
CDR3 protein: CASSPRGNTIYF
CDR3 DNA: TGTGCCAGCTCGCCGAGGGGAAACACCATATATTTT

D gene: -
J gene: TRBJ1-6
V gene: TRBV11-1
clone size: -
CDR3 protein: CASGINSYNSPLHF
CDR3 DNA: TGTGCCAGCGGAATAAACAGCTATAATTCACCCCTCCACTTT

D gene: TRBD2
J gene: TRBJ2-7
V gene: TRBV14
clone size: -
CDR3 protein: CASSRWGGSYEQYF
CDR3 DNA: TGTGCCAGCAGCCGGTGGGGGGGCTCCTACGAGCAGTACTTC

D gene: TRBD1
J gene: TRBJ2-1
V gene: TRBV3-1/TRBV3-2
clone size: -
CDR3 protein: CASSPPGGGRSYNEQFF
CDR3 DNA: TGTGCCAGCAGCCCCCCAGGGGGCGGTCGCTCCTACAATGAGCAGTTCTTC

D gene: TRBD1
J gene: TRBJ2-7
V gene: TRBV6-5
clone size: few
CDR3 protein: CASSHGQGQYF
CDR3 DNA: TGTGCCAGCAGCCACGGACAGGGGCAGTACTTC

D gene: -
J gene: TRBJ2-7
V gene: TRBV7-9
clone size: -
CDR3 protein: CASSLESWGGEQYF
CDR3 DNA: TGTGCCAGCAGCTTAGAGAGTTGGGGAGGAGAGCAGTACTTC

D gene: -
J gene: TRBJ1-1
V gene: TRBV7-6
clone size: once
CDR3 protein: CASSLAWRGNTEAFF
CDR3 DNA: TGTGCCAGCAGCTTAGCATGGCGGGGCAACACTGAAGCTTTCTTT

D gene: -
J gene: TRBJ2-7
V gene: TRBV6-2/TRBV6-3
clone size: few
CDR3 protein: CASSQSYEQYF
CDR3 DNA: TGTGCCAGCAGTCAATCCTACGAGCAGTACTTC

D gene: TRBD1
J gene: TRBJ2-7
V gene: TRBV3-1/TRBV3-2
clone size: -
CDR3 protein: CASSPGQGTSYEQYF
CDR3 DNA: TGTGCCAGCAGTCCGGGACAGGGGACCTCCTACGAGCAGTACTTC

D gene: TRBD1
J gene: TRBJ1-3
V gene: TRBV30
clone size: -
CDR3 protein: CAWTTGEGNTIYF
CDR3 DNA: TGTGCCTGGACGACAGGGGAAGGAAACACCATATATTTT

D gene: -
J gene: TRBJ1-2
V gene: TRBV5-1
clone size: few
CDR3 protein: CASSPSGEQYYGYTF
CDR3 DNA: TGCGCCAGCAGCCCGAGTGGTGAACAGTACTATGGCTACACCTTC

D gene: -
J gene: TRBJ1-2
V gene: TRBV27
clone size: -
CDR3 protein: CASRSAREAYGYTF
CDR3 DNA: TGTGCCAGCAGGTCTGCGCGGGAGGCCTATGGCTACACCTTC

D gene: -
J gene: TRBJ2-5
V gene: TRBV14
clone size: once
CDR3 protein: CASSHLVQETQYF
CDR3 DNA: TGTGCCAGCAGCCATCTCGTACAAGAGACCCAGTACTTC

D gene: TRBD2
J gene: TRBJ2-1
V gene: TRBV19
clone size: -
CDR3 protein: CASSISSGGSGGNNEQFF
CDR3 DNA: TGTGCCAGTAGTATCTCTAGCGGGGGTAGCGGCGGAAACAATGAGCAGTTCTTC

D gene: -
J gene: TRBJ2-5
V gene: TRBV11-1
clone size: -
CDR3 protein: CASSPSVRGETQYF
CDR3 DNA: TGTGCCAGCAGCCCCTCCGTCCGAGGCGAGACCCAGTACTTC

D gene: TRBD1
J gene: TRBJ1-2
V gene: TRBV5-4
clone size: -
CDR3 protein: CASSSLTGQYGYTF
CDR3 DNA: TGTGCCAGCAGCTCTTTGACAGGGCAGTATGGCTACACCTTC

D gene: -
J gene: TRBJ1-5
V gene: TRBV27
clone size: -
CDR3 protein: CASSWRGPQPQHF
CDR3 DNA: TGTGCCAGCAGTTGGAGAGGGCCGCAGCCCCAGCATTTT

D gene: -
J gene: TRBJ2-5
V gene: TRBV29-1
clone size: -
CDR3 protein: CSVVVESISTKETQYF
CDR3 DNA: TGCAGCGTTGTGGTCGAGTCTATATCAACCAAAGAGACCCAGTACTTC

D gene: -
J gene: TRBJ2-1
V gene: TRBV7-9
clone size: once
CDR3 protein: CASSSEVQLYNEQFF
CDR3 DNA: TGTGCCAGCAGCTCCGAGGTGCAGCTCTACAATGAGCAGTTCTTC

D gene: -
J gene: TRBJ1-5
V gene: TRBV4-1
clone size: -
CDR3 protein: CASSQDSASQPQHF
CDR3 DNA: TGCGCCAGCAGCCAAGATTCCGCGAGCCAGCCCCAGCATTTT

D gene: TRBD1
J gene: TRBJ1-2
V gene: TRBV4-2
clone size: -
CDR3 protein: CASSQDNSGTGYGYTF
CDR3 DNA: TGTGCCAGCAGCCAAGACAACTCCGGGACAGGGTACGGCTACACCTTC

D gene: -
J gene: TRBJ2-7
V gene: TRBV6-5
clone size: -
CDR3 protein: CASSYSEIGGDYEQYF
CDR3 DNA: TGTGCCAGCAGTTACTCGGAGATCGGAGGGGACTACGAGCAGTACTTC

D gene: -
J gene: TRBJ2-7
V gene: TRBV7-9
clone size: -
CDR3 protein: CASSFSHEQYF
CDR3 DNA: TGTGCCAGCAGCTTCTCCCACGAGCAGTACTTC

D gene: -
J gene: TRBJ1-6
V gene: TRBV6-5
clone size: -
CDR3 protein: CASTHGGANSSPLHF
CDR3 DNA: TGTGCCAGCACCCACGGGGGGGCGAATAGTTCACCCCTCCACTTT

D gene: TRBD1
J gene: TRBJ2-7
V gene: TRBV10-3
clone size: -
CDR3 protein: CAISGTGGYEQYF
CDR3 DNA: TGTGCCATCAGTGGGACAGGGGGCTACGAGCAGTACTTC

D gene: TRBD1
J gene: TRBJ1-2
V gene: TRBV12-3/TRBV12-4
clone size: -
CDR3 protein: CASKTGAHYGYTF
CDR3 DNA: TGTGCCAGCAAAACAGGGGCCCACTATGGCTACACCTTC

D gene: -
J gene: TRBJ1-1
V gene: TRBV6-6
clone size: -
CDR3 protein: CASSRLARGGVNTEAFF
CDR3 DNA: TGTGCCAGCAGTCGCTTGGCCCGGGGAGGGGTGAACACTGAAGCTTTCTTT

D gene: TRBD1
J gene: TRBJ1-6
V gene: TRBV4-1
clone size: -
CDR3 protein: CASSQVWVRQGSNSPLHF
CDR3 DNA: TGCGCCAGCAGCCAAGTTTGGGTTCGACAGGGGAGTAATTCACCCCTCCACTTT

D gene: -
J gene: TRBJ2-3
V gene: TRBV6-5
clone size: -
CDR3 protein: CASSSPAAGNGDTQYF
CDR3 DNA: TGTGCCAGCAGTTCCCCTGCCGCGGGGAACGGGGATACGCAGTATTTT

D gene: -
J gene: TRBJ1-5
V gene: TRBV19
clone size: -
CDR3 protein: CASSINQNKPQHF
CDR3 DNA: TGTGCCAGTAGTATCAACCAGAACAAGCCCCAGCATTTT

D gene: -
J gene: TRBJ1-1
V gene: TRBV30
clone size: few
CDR3 protein: CAWKIRENTEAFF
CDR3 DNA: TGTGCCTGGAAGATCAGGGAGAACACTGAAGCTTTCTTT

D gene: -
J gene: TRBJ1-1
V gene: TRBV27
clone size: -
CDR3 protein: CASSLYTGRGSNTEAFF
CDR3 DNA: TGTGCCAGCAGTTTATACACTGGCAGGGGAAGTAACACTGAAGCTTTCTTT

D gene: -
J gene: TRBJ1-1
V gene: TRBV29-1
clone size: -
CDR3 protein: CSAESTEAFF
CDR3 DNA: TGCAGCGCCGAGAGCACTGAAGCTTTCTTT

D gene: TRBD2
J gene: TRBJ2-3
V gene: TRBV7-2
clone size: once
CDR3 protein: CASSLRLAGSPSLDTQYF
CDR3 DNA: TGTGCCAGCAGCCTAAGACTAGCGGGGTCGCCGTCCTTGGATACGCAGTATTTT

D gene: TRBD1
J gene: TRBJ1-4
V gene: TRBV24-1
clone size: -
CDR3 protein: CATSVMGTGYEKLFF
CDR3 DNA: TGTGCCACCAGTGTTATGGGGACAGGGTATGAAAAACTGTTTTTT

D gene: -
J gene: TRBJ2-7
V gene: TRBV7-9
clone size: once
CDR3 protein: CASSLRGYEQYF
CDR3 DNA: TGTGCCAGCAGCTTACGAGGCTACGAGCAGTACTTC

D gene: -
J gene: TRBJ1-1
V gene: TRBV7-2
clone size: -
CDR3 protein: CASSLGFGVLTEAFF
CDR3 DNA: TGTGCCAGCAGCTTAGGGTTCGGGGTCCTCACTGAAGCTTTCTTT

D gene: TRBD2
J gene: TRBJ2-3
V gene: TRBV2
clone size: -
CDR3 protein: CASRGLAGATDTQYF
CDR3 DNA: TGTGCCAGCAGAGGACTAGCGGGGGCCACAGATACGCAGTATTTT

D gene: -
J gene: TRBJ2-7
V gene: TRBV5-6
clone size: -
CDR3 protein: CASSSGQSYEQYF
CDR3 DNA: TGTGCCAGCAGCTCCGGACAGTCCTACGAGCAGTACTTC

D gene: -
J gene: TRBJ1-5
V gene: TRBV6-2/TRBV6-3
clone size: few
CDR3 protein: CASSLSGGRKHF
CDR3 DNA: TGTGCCAGCAGCCTGTCCGGGGGGAGAAAGCATTTT

D gene: -
J gene: TRBJ1-1
V gene: TRBV5-1
clone size: -
CDR3 protein: CASSYSRLHYSPDTEAFF
CDR3 DNA: TGCGCCAGCAGCTACTCAAGACTCCACTACTCCCCGGACACTGAAGCTTTCTTT

D gene: TRBD2
J gene: TRBJ2-6
V gene: TRBV7-6
clone size: -
CDR3 protein: CASSPGGVNFPSGANVLTF
CDR3 DNA: TGTGCCAGCAGCCCGGGGGGGGTGAATTTCCCATCTGGGGCCAACGTCCTGACTTTC

D gene: TRBD1
J gene: TRBJ1-1
V gene: TRBV9
clone size: -
CDR3 protein: CASSEEGGTGDTEAFF
CDR3 DNA: TGTGCCAGCAGCGAGGAAGGGGGGACAGGGGACACTGAAGCTTTCTTT

D gene: -
J gene: TRBJ1-2
V gene: TRBV19
clone size: -
CDR3 protein: CASSINLAGDNYGYTF
CDR3 DNA: TGTGCCAGTAGTATAAACCTGGCAGGGGATAACTATGGCTACACCTTC

D gene: -
J gene: TRBJ2-3
V gene: TRBV6-5
clone size: few
CDR3 protein: CASSYSTPPGADTQYF
CDR3 DNA: TGTGCCAGCAGTTACTCTACCCCGCCGGGGGCAGATACGCAGTATTTT

D gene: TRBD1
J gene: TRBJ1-2
V gene: TRBV19
clone size: -
CDR3 protein: CASSRDRVSYTF
CDR3 DNA: TGTGCCAGTAGTAGGGACAGGGTTAGCTACACCTTC

D gene: TRBD1
J gene: TRBJ1-2
V gene: TRBV6-5
clone size: -
CDR3 protein: CASGLGQGGAYGYTF
CDR3 DNA: TGTGCCAGCGGACTTGGACAGGGTGGGGCCTATGGCTACACCTTC

D gene: -
J gene: TRBJ1-1
V gene: TRBV11-3
clone size: -
CDR3 protein: CASSGRGYTEAFF
CDR3 DNA: TGTGCCAGCAGCGGCAGGGGATACACTGAAGCTTTCTTT

D gene: -
J gene: TRBJ2-2
V gene: TRBV4-1
clone size: -
CDR3 protein: CASSHAGVGVTGELFF
CDR3 DNA: TGCGCCAGCAGCCACGCAGGGGTTGGAGTCACCGGGGAGCTGTTTTTT

D gene: TRBD1
J gene: TRBJ2-7
V gene: TRBV9
clone size: -
CDR3 protein: CASSAGQGNEQYF
CDR3 DNA: TGTGCCAGCAGCGCGGGACAGGGGAACGAGCAGTACTTC

D gene: TRBD1
J gene: TRBJ1-5
V gene: TRBV6-5
clone size: -
CDR3 protein: CASSGDRGHQPQHF
CDR3 DNA: TGTGCCAGCAGCGGCGACAGGGGCCATCAGCCCCAGCATTTT

D gene: TRBD1
J gene: TRBJ1-1
V gene: TRBV9
clone size: -
CDR3 protein: CASSVSPGQGAHPPMNTEAFF
CDR3 DNA: TGTGCCAGCAGCGTAAGCCCGGGACAGGGGGCGCATCCCCCCATGAACACTGAAGCTTTCTTT

D gene: -
J gene: TRBJ1-2
V gene: TRBV24-1
clone size: -
CDR3 protein: CATSDSRQELKRRSDPYGYTF
CDR3 DNA: TGTGCCACCAGTGATTCCCGACAGGAATTAAAGCGAAGATCTGACCCCTATGGCTACACCTTC

D gene: TRBD2
J gene: TRBJ2-3
V gene: TRBV18
clone size: few
CDR3 protein: CASSLLNSGGTDTQYF
CDR3 DNA: TGTGCCAGCTCACTCCTAAATAGCGGGGGCACAGATACGCAGTATTTT

D gene: -
J gene: TRBJ2-7
V gene: TRBV5-1
clone size: -
CDR3 protein: CASSMDKPYEQYF
CDR3 DNA: TGCGCCAGCAGCATGGACAAACCCTACGAGCAGTACTTC

D gene: -
J gene: TRBJ2-7
V gene: TRBV5-1
clone size: -
CDR3 protein: CASSLRGFRSEQYF
CDR3 DNA: TGCGCCAGCAGCTTGCGAGGGTTCAGGAGCGAGCAGTACTTC

D gene: -
J gene: TRBJ1-2
V gene: TRBV6-5
clone size: -
CDR3 protein: CASTTGGVNGYTF
CDR3 DNA: TGTGCCAGCACCACGGGGGGGGTGAATGGCTACACCTTC

D gene: -
J gene: TRBJ2-7
V gene: TRBV6-5
clone size: -
CDR3 protein: CASSLTGGGYEQYF
CDR3 DNA: TGTGCCAGCAGTCTCACCGGGGGAGGCTACGAGCAGTACTTC